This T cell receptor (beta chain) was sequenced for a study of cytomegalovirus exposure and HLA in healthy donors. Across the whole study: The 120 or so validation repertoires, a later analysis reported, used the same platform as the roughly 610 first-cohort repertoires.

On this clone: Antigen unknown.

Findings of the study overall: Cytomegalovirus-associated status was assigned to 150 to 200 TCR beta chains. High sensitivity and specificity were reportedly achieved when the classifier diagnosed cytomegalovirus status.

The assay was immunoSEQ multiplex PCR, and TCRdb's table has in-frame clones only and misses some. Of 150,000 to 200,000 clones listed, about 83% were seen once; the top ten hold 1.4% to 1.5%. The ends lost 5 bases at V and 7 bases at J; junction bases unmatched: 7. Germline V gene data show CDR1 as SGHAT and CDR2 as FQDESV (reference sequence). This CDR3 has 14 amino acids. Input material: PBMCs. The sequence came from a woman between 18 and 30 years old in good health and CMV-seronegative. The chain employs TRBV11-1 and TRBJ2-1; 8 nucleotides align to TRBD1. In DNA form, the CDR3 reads TGTGCCAGCAGCATAGGACAGGGTGGAAATGAGCAGTTCTTC. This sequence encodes CASSIGQGGNEQFF. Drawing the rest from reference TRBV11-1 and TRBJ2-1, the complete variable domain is EAEVAQSPRYKITEKSQAVAFWCDPISGHATLYWYRQILGQGPELLVQFQDESVVDDSQLPKDRFSAERLKGVDSTLKIQPAELGDSAMYLCASSIGQGGNEQFFGPGTRLTVL.